This T cell receptor (beta chain) is drawn from a study of neurological immune-mediated disorders. Study-wide context: Relapsing-remitting disease affected roughly 30, and secondary progressive 3, of 34 multiple sclerosis patients. Study observations and caveats: One related-CDR3 cluster, found by phylogenetic grouping, held repertoires of 18 of 34 multiple sclerosis patients and is a possible signature.

One entry per CDR3 protein, called by TCRdb with MiXCR from the 5' RACE reads. Among 25,000 to 40,000 distinct CDR3 sequences listed, around 1.5% were seen once. J was trimmed by 2 bases and V by 5 bases; bases with no gene match: 4. From germline, CDR1 is SGHRS and CDR2 YFSETQ. This CDR3 is 14 amino acids long. This clonotype was counted at least ten times. No antigen is known for it. The sequencing sample was made of PBMCs. The V gene is TRBV5-1, the J gene TRBJ1-3; TRBD1 agrees at 7 bases. The receptor was isolated from a woman in her 30s with multiple sclerosis. In DNA form, the CDR3 reads TGCGCCAGCAGGACTACAGGGGCTGGAAACACCATATATTTT. Amino acid sequence: CASRTTGAGNTIYF.